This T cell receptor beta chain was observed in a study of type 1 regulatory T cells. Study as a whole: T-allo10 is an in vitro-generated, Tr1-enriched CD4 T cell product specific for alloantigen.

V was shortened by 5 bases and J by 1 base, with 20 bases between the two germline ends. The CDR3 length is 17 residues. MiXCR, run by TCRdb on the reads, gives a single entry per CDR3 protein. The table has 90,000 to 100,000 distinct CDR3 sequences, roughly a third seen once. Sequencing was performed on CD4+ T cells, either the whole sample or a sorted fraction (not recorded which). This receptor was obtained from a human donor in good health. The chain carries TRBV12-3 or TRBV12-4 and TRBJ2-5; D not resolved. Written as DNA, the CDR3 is TGTGCCAGCAGTCCACCGACGAGTACTCTAGTCCAAGAGACCCAGTACTTC. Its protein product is CASSPPTSTLVQETQYF.